These 5 T cell receptor beta chains were sequenced from one sample in a study of memory CD4+ T cells and cytomegalovirus serostatus. Libraries were prepared by immunoSEQ multiplex PCR; TCRdb keeps only in-frame clonotypes and omits some of them. The sample lists approximately 46,000 clones; 77% were seen once. Single viable CD3+CD4+CD8-CD45RO+ cells were sorted as the memory CD4+ T cells. The sequencing sample was made of memory CD4+ T cells from blood. The receptors here all came from an adult in good health and CMV-seronegative.

This clone was recorded a few times. V is TRBV28 and J is TRBJ2-1; 12 bases align to TRBD2. The CDR3 runs to 20 residues. The J segment lost 6 bases and the V segment lost 4 bases, leaving 19 bases of the junction unmatched. Germline V CDR1 and CDR2: MDHEN, SYDVKM. The CDR3 region is CASSSGREHITSGGFNEQFF. The CDR3 nucleotides read TGTGCCAGCAGTTCGGGGAGGGAGCATATTACTAGCGGGGGGTTCAATGAGCAGTTCTTC. Based on the CDR3 plus reference TRBV28 and TRBJ2-1, the full variable domain is DVKVTQSSRYLVKRTGEKVFLECVQDMDHENMFWYRQDPGLGLRLIYFSYDVKMKEKGDIPEGYSVSREKKERFSLILESASTNQTSMYLCASSSGREHITSGGFNEQFFGPGTRLTVL.

This chain connects TRBV9 to TRBJ2-3, with 10 bases fitting TRBD2. This CDR3 spans 15 amino acids. With 3 bases clipped from V and 5 bases from J, the junction kept 6 bases outside the gene matches. Germline CDR1 SGDLS, CDR2 YYNGEE. The CDR3 loop reads CASSELAGGVDTQYF. CDR3 nucleotides: TGTGCCAGCAGCGAGTTAGCGGGGGGAGTAGATACGCAGTATTTT.

The chain links TRBV5-4 to TRBJ2-1; 14 bases match TRBD2. Germline V lookup: CDR1 SGHNT, CDR2 YYREEE (reference sequence). The ends lost 3 bases at V and 7 bases at J; junction bases unmatched: 6. The CDR3 has 16 residues. CDR3 protein: CASSSGLAGDRNEQFF. The CDR3 nucleotides are TGTGCCAGCAGCTCGGGACTAGCGGGGGATAGAAATGAGCAGTTCTTC.

The chain employs TRBV4-1 and TRBJ1-1, with D perhaps matching TRBD1 (6 bases). There are 14 residues in the CDR3. Germline loops: CDR1 MGHRA, CDR2 YSYEKL. V lost 2 bases and J 12 bases, leaving 19 bases between the germline ends. CDR3 protein: CASSQLEAGDRPFF. For the CDR3, the DNA is TGCGCCAGCAGCCAATTAGAGGCAGGGGACCGGCCTTTCTTT.

This sequence joins TRBV7-6 and TRBJ1-1, with D possibly matching TRBD1 (5 bases). CDR1 is SGHVS, CDR2 FNYEAQ, per germline. The CDR3 has 14 amino acids. The ends were cut back, 5 bases at V and 1 base at J, with 11 bases in the middle. CDR3 sequence reads: CASSPLGANTEAFF. The CDR3 coding sequence is TGTGCCAGCAGCCCGCTTGGGGCGAACACTGAAGCTTTCTTT.